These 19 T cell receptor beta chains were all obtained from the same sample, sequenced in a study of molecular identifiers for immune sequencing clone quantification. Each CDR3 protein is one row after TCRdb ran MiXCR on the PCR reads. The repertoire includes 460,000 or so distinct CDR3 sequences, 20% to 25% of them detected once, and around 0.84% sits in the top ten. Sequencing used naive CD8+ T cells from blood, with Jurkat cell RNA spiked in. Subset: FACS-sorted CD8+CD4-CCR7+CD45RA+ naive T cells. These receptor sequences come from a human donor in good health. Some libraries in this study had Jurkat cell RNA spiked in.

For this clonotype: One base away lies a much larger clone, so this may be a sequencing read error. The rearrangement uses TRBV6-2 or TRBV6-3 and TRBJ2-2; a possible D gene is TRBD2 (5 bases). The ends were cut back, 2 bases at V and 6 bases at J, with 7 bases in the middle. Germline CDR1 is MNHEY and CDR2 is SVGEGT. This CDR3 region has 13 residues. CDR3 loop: CASSYGEPGELFF. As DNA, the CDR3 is TGTGCCAGCAGTTACGGGGAGCCCGGGGAGCTGTTTTTT.

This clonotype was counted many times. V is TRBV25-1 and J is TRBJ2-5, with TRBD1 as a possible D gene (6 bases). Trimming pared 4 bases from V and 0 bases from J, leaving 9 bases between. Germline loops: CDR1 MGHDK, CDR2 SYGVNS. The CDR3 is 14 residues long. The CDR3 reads CASSGTGNQETQYF. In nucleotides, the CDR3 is TGTGCCAGCAGTGGTACAGGGAACCAAGAGACCCAGTACTTC.

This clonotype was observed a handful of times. The CDR3 region has the DNA TGTGCTACCGGGCGGACGAACACCGGGGAGCTGTTTTTT. Protein sequence: CATGRTNTGELFF. The chain joins TRBV12-5 to TRBJ2-2; D is uncertain. V gave up 10 bases and J gave up 0 bases, with 9 bases separating them. Germline values: CDR1 LGHNT, CDR2 FRNRAP. CDR3 length: 13 residues.

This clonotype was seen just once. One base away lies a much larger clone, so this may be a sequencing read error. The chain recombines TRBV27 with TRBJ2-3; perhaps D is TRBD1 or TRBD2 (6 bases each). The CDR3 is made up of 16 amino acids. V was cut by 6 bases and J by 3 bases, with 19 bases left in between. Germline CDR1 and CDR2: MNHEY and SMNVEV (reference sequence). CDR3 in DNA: TGTGCCAGCAGACCCCAGGGGCGGGATTGGACAGATACGCAGTATTTT. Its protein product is CASRPQGRDWTDTQYF.

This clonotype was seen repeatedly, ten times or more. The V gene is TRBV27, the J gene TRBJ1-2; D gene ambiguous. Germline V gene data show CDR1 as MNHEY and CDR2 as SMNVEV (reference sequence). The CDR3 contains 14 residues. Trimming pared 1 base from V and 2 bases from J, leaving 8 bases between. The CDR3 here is CASSLLGRNYGYTF. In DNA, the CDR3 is TGTGCCAGCAGTTTATTAGGGAGGAACTATGGCTACACCTTC.

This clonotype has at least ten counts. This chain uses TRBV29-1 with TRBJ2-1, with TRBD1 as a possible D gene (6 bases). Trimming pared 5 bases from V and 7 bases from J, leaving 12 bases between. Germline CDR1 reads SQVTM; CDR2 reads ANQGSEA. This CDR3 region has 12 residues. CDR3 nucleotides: TGCAGCGTTCCGGACAGCCCTAATGAGCAGTTCTTC. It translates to CSVPDSPNEQFF.

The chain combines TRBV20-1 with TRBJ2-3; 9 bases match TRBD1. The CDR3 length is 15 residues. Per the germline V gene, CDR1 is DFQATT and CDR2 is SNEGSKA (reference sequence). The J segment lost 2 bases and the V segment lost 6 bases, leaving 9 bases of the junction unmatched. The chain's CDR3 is CSASGQGMVTDTQYF. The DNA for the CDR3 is TGCAGTGCCTCTGGACAGGGGATGGTCACAGATACGCAGTATTTT.

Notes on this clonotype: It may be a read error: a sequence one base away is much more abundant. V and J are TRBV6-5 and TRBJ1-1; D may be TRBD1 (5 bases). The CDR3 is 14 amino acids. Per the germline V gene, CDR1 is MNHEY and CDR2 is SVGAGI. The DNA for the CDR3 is TGTGCCAGCAGCCTACAAGGGGATATCACTGAAGCTCTCTTT. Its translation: CASSLQGDITEALF.

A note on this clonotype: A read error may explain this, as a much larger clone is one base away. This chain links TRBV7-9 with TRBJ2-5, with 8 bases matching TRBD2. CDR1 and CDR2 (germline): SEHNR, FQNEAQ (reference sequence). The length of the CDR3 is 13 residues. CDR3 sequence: CASSSPGLEAQYF. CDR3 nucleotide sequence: TGTGCCAGCAGCTCCCCGGGACTAGAGGCCCAGTACTTC. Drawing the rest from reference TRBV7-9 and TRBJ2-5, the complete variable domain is DTGVSQNPRHKITKRGQNVTFRCDPISEHNRLYWYRQTLGQGPEFLTYFQNEAQLEKSRLLSDRFSAERPKGSFSTLEIQRTEQGDSAMYLCASSSPGLEAQYFGPGTRLLVL.

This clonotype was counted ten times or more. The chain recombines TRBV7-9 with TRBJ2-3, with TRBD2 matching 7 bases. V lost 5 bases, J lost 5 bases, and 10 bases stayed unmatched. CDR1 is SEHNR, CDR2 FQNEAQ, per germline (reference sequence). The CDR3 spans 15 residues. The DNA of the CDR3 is TGTGCCAGCAGCGGGGTGCGGGAGAAAGGAGATACGCAGTATTTT. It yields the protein CASSGVREKGDTQYF.

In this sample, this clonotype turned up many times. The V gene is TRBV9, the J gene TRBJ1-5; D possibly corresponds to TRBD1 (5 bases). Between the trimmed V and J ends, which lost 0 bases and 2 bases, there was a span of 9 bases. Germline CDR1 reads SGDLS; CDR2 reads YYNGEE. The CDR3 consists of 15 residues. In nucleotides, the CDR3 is TGTGCCAGCAGCGTAGGCGGGGGTGGCAATCAGCCCCAGCATTTT. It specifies CASSVGGGGNQPQHF.

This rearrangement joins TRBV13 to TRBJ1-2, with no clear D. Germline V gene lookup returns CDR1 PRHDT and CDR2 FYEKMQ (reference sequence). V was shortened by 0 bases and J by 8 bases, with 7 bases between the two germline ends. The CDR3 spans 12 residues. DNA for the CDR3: TGTGCCAGCAGCTTAGGGCGTAGGGGCTACACCTTC. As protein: CASSLGRRGYTF.

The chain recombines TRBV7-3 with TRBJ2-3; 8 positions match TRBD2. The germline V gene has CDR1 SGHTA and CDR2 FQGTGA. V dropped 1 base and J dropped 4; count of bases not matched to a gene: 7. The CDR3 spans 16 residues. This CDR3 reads CASSLIGAGGPDTQYF. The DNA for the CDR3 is TGTGCCAGCAGCTTAATTGGGGCGGGAGGCCCAGATACGCAGTATTTT.

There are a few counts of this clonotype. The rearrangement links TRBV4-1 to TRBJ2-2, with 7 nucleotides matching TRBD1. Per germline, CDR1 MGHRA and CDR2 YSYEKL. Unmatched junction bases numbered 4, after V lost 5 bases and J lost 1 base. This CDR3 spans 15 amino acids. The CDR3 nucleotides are TGCGCCAGCAGCTCGAACAGGGGGAACACCGGGGAGCTGTTTTTT. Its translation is CASSSNRGNTGELFF.

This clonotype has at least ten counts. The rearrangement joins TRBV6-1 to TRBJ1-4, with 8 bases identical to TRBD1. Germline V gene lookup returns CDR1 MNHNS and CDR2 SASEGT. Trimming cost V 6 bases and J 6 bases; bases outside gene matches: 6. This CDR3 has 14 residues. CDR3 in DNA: TGTGCCAGCAGCGACAGGGGTTTAGATGAAAAACTGTTTTTT. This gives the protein CASSDRGLDEKLFF.

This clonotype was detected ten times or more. CDR3 bases: TGTGCCAGCAGCTTACCAGACTCTGGAAACACCATATATTTT. This translates into CASSLPDSGNTIYF. This rearrangement joins TRBV13 to TRBJ1-3; D call uncertain. The CDR3 loop spans 14 amino acids. Trimming removed 2 bases at V and 0 bases at J, with 5 bases between. In germline, CDR1 is PRHDT, CDR2 FYEKMQ (reference sequence).

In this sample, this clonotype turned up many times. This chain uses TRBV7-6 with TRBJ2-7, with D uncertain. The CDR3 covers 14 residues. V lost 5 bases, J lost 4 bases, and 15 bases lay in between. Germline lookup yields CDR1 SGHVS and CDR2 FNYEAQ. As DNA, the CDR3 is TGTGCCAGCAGCCCCTCTGGGGTACTTTACGAGCAGTACTTC. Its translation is CASSPSGVLYEQYF.

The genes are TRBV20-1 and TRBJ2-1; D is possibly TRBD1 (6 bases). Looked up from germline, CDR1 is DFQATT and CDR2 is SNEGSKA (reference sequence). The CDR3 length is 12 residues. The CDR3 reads CSQGQLYNEQFF. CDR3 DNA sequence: TGCAGCCAGGGACAACTATACAATGAGCAGTTCTTC.

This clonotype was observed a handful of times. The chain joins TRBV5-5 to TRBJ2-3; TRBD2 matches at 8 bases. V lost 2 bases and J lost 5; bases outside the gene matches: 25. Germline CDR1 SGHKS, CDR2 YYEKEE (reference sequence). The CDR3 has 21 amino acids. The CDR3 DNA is TGTGCCAGCAGCTTTCCCCAGGAGAAACTAGCGGCGGTATTCACCTTAGATACGCAGTATTTT. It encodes CASSFPQEKLAAVFTLDTQYF.